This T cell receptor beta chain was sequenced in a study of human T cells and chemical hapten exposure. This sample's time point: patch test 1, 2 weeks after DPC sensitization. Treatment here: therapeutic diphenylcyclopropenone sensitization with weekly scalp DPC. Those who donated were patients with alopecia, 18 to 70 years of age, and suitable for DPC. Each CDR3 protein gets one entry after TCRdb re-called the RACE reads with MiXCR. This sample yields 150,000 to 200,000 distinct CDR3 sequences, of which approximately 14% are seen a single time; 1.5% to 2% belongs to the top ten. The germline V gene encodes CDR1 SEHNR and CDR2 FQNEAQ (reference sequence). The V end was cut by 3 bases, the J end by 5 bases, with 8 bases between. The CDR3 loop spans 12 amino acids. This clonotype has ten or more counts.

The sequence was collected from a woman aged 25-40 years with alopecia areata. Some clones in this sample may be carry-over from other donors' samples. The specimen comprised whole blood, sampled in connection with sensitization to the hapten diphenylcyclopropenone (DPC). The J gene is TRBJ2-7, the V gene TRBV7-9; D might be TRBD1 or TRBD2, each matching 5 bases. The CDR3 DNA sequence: TGTGCCAGCAGCTTGGGACGGGACGAGCAGTACTTC. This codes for CASSLGRDEQYF.